What follows is one TCR beta chain and its context. Its antigen is still unknown. No much larger clone exists at a distance of one base, and base qualities are not known. CDR1 and CDR2, per the germline V gene, are MNHEY and SVGEGT. The CDR3, from cysteine to phenylalanine, totals 16 residues. Just the 48-base CDR3 DNA is kept, in frame starting at base 1. The V end loses 0 bases and the J end loses 0 bases, and a stretch of 9 bases separates them. TCRbeta CDR3 regions were amplified from genomic DNA by means of the immunoSEQ Assay, a bias-controlled multiplex PCR. Under the source paper's analysis protocol: The number of nucleated cells in each sample was estimated by amplification of reference gene primers within the assay. To quantify the absolute abundance of each unique TCRbeta CDR3 rearrangement, sequence reads were collapsed and filtered. For each sample, productive Simpson clonality was calculated as the square root of Simpson's diversity index across productive rearrangements. This is the immuneACCESS table as TCRdb keeps it, with only in-frame sequences that have V and J called. A part of the clones is gone; compared with another copy, unresolved V genes explain less than half, and the rest is unexplained. D and trimming were read from the DNA, whereas the V and J calls and clone size are those reported in that table. This sample gives about 82,000 clones in total; roughly 78% of them show up just once. The ten top clones hold approximately 34% of the sample.

The data stem from a study of blood T cell repertoires in COVID-19 (dated by TCRdb to about 2020). Broadly, across the study: Collaborator samples came from the United States, Italy and Spain and covered acute and convalescent phases of COVID-19. The material from the prospective study consisted of cDNA or gDNA derived from T cells, B-cell-depleted T cells, or PBMCs. Deeply sampled blood TCRbeta repertoires from subjects exposed to, actively infected with, or recovered from COVID-19 were included in the dataset. The repertoires were released in a freely available public database meant as a resource for research on the immune response to SARS-CoV-2. The samples were drawn from two sources: the first 160 participants of the ongoing ImmuneRACE study, and 950 to 1,500 subjects contributed by 6 global collaborators. A de-identified subject ID, COVID-19 status, age in years and sex were almost always included in the sample metadata. Where available, HLA class I and class II types were obtained from metadata supplied by the sample provider rather than from assay-based typing.

The investigation overall reported the following: The quantity of clinical and demographic metadata differed by source and by participant and was supplied without curation.

One collaborating source in Seattle enrolled patients during active infection and followed them longitudinally through the course of disease. Whole blood was collected in K2EDTA tubes by collaborating institutions according to the institutions' own protocols. Collaborator samples were shipped for TCRbeta analysis as frozen whole blood, isolated PBMCs, or DNA extracted from either sample type. The sequence came from a man aged 60 to 69 with COVID-19, enrolled during active disease. The V and J segments used are TRBV6-2 or TRBV6-3 and TRBJ2-1, with a tentative D gene TRBD2 over 5 matching bases. The sample was peripheral blood. The nucleotides read TGTGCCAGCAGTTACTCGGAGCGGAGCTCCTACAATGAGCAGTTCTTC. Translated, it reads CASSYSERSSYNEQFF.